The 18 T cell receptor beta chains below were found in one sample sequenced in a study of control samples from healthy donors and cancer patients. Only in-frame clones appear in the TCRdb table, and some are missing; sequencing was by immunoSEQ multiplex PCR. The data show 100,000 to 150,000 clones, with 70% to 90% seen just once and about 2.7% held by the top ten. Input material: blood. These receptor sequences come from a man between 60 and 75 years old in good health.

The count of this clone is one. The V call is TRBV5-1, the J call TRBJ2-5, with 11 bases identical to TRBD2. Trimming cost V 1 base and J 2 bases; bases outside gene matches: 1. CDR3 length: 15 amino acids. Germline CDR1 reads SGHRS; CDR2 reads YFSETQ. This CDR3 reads CASSLLAGGQETQYF. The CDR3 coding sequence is TGCGCCAGCAGCTTGCTAGCGGGGGGACAAGAGACCCAGTACTTC.

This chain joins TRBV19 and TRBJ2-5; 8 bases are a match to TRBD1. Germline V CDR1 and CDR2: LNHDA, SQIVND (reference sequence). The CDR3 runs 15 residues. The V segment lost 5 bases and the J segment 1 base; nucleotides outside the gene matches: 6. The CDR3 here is CASSLAGGGQETQYF. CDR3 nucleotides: TGTGCCAGTAGTCTCGCAGGGGGCGGCCAAGAGACCCAGTACTTC.

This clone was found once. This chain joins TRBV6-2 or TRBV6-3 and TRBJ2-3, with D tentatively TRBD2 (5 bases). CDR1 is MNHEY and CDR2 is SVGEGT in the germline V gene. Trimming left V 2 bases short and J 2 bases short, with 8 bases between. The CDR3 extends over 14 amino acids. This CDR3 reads CASSYLGVTDTQYF. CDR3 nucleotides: TGTGCCAGCAGTTACCTGGGAGTCACAGATACGCAGTATTTT.

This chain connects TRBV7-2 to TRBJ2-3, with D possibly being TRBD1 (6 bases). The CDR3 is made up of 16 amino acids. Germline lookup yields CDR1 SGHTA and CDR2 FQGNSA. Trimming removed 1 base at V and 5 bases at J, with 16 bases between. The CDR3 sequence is CASSLGALRGGDTQYF. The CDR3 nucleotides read TGTGCCAGCAGCTTAGGGGCCCTTAGAGGGGGAGATACGCAGTATTTT.

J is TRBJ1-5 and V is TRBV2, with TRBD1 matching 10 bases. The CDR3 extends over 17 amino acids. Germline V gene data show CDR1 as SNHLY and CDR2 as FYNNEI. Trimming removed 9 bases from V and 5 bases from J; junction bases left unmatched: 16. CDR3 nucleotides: TGTGCCAGTGTCAGACAGGGGGCGATTGCGAAACATCAGCCCCAGCATTTT. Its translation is CASVRQGAIAKHQPQHF.

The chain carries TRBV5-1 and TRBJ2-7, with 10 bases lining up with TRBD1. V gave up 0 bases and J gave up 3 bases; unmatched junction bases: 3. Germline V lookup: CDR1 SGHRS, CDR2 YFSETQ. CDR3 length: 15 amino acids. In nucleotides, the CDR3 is TGCGCCAGCAGCTTGGGGGGACAGGGGTTCTACGAGCAGTACTTC. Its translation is CASSLGGQGFYEQYF.

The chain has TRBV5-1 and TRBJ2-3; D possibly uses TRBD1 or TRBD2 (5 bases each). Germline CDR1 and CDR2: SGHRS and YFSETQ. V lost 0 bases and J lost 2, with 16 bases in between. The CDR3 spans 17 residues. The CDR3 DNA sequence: TGCGCCAGCAGCTTGGGACGAGGGTGGGGCCCCACAGATACGCAGTATTTT. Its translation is CASSLGRGWGPTDTQYF.

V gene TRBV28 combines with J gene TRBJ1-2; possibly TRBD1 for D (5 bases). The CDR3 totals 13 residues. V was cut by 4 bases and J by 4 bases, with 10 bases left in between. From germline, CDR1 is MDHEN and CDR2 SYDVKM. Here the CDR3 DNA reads TGTGCCAGCAGTTCCCAGGGTCGCTATGGCTACACCTTC. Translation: CASSSQGRYGYTF.

The CDR3 here is CASSLGRELDGYTF. CDR3 in DNA: TGCGCCAGCAGCTTGGGCAGGGAGTTAGATGGCTACACCTTC. The chain joins TRBV5-1 to TRBJ1-2; the D gene is possibly TRBD1 (5 bases). CDR3 length equals 14 residues. V was trimmed by 0 bases and J by 6 bases, leaving 12 bases between them. Per germline, CDR1 SGHRS and CDR2 YFSETQ. The variable domain in full, completed from reference TRBV5-1 and TRBJ1-2, reads KAGVTQTPRYLIKTRGQQVTLSCSPISGHRSVSWYQQTPGQGLQFLFEYFSETQRNKGNFPGRFSGRQFSNSRSEMNVSTLELGDSALYLCASSLGRELDGYTFGSGTRLTVV.

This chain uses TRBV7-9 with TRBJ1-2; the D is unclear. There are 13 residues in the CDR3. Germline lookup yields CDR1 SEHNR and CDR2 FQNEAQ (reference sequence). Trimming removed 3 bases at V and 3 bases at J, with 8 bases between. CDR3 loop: CASSFEGYYGYTF. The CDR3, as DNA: TGTGCCAGCAGCTTCGAAGGTTACTATGGCTACACCTTC.

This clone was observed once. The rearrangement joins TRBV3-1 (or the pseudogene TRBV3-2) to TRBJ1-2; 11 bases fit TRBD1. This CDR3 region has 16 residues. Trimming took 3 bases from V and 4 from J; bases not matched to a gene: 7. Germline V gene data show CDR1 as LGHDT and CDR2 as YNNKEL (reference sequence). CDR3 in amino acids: CASSHASGTGGYGYTF. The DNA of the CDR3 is TGTGCCAGCAGCCACGCTTCCGGGACAGGGGGCTATGGCTACACCTTC.

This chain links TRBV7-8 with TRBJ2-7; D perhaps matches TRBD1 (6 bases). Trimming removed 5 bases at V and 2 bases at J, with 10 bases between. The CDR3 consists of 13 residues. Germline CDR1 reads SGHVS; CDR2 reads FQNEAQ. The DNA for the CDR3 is TGTGCCAGCAGCCGGACAGTAGCCTACGAGCAGTACTTC. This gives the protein CASSRTVAYEQYF.

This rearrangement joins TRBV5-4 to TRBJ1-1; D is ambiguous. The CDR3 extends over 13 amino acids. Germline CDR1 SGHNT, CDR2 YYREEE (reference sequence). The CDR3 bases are TGTGCTTCTATGCTGGTAGGGAGCACTGAAGCTTTCTTT. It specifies CASMLVGSTEAFF.

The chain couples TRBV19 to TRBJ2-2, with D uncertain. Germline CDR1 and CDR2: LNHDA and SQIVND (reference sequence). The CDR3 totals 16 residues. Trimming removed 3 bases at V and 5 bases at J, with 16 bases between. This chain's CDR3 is CASSMGALLGTGELFF. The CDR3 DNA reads TGTGCCAGTAGTATGGGTGCGTTACTTGGGACCGGGGAGCTGTTTTTT.

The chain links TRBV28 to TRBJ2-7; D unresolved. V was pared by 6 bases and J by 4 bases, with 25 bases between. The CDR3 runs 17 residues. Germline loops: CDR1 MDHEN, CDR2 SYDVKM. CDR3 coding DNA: TGTGCCAGCAGGTCCTGGTCAGCCGACAATCTAGATTACGAGCAGTACTTC. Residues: CASRSWSADNLDYEQYF.

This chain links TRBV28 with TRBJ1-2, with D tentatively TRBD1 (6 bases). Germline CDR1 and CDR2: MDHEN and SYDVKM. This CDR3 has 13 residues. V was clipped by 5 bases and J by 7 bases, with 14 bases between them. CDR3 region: CASSLGGFRGYTF. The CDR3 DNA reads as TGTGCCAGCAGTCTAGGGGGATTTCGTGGCTACACCTTC.

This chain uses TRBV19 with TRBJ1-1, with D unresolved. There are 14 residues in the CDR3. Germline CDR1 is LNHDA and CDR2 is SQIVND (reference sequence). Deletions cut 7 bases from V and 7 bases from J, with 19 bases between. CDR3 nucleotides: TGTGCCAGTATCAAGGTCGATGGCCAGTTTGAAGCTTTCTTT. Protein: CASIKVDGQFEAFF.

The CDR3: CASRRTSGVRDEQFF. The DNA for the CDR3 is TGTGCCAGCAGGAGGACTAGCGGGGTTAGGGATGAGCAGTTCTTC. This rearrangement joins TRBV7-2 to TRBJ2-1; 12 positions match TRBD2. The CDR3 has 15 residues. After removal of 6 bases from V and 8 bases from J, the junction contained 8 bases not matched to a gene. Germline-derived CDR1 and CDR2 are SGHTA and FQGNSA.